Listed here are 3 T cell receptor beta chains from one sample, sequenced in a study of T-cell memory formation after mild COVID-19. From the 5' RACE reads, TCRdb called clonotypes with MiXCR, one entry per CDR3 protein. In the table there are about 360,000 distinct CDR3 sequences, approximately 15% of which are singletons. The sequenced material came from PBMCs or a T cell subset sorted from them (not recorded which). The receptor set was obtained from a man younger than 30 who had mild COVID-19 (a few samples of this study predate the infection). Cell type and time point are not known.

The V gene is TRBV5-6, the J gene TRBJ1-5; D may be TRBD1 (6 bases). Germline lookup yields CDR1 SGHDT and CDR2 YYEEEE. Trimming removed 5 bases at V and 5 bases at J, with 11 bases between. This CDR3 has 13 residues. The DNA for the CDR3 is TGTGCCAGCAGTCGGGGGCGCGATCAGCCCCAGCATTTT. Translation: CASSRGRDQPQHF.

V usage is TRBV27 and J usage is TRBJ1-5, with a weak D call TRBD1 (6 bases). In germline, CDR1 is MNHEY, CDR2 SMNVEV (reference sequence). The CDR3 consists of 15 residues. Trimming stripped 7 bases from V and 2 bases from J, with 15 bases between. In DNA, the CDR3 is TGTGCCAGCACCCCACAGGGTTTTGGCAATCAGCCCCAGCATTTT. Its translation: CASTPQGFGNQPQHF.

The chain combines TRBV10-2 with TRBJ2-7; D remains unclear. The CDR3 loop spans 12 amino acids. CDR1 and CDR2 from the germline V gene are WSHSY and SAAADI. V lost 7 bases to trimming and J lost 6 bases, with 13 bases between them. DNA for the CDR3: TGCGCCAGCACCTCGACGGGTGGCGAGCAGTACGTC. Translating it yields CASTSTGGEQYV.